The present entry profiles one TCR beta chain with its context. The antigen it recognizes is unknown. Nothing much larger sits one base from this clone, and base qualities are not available. This record belongs to a study of T cells after posttransplantation cyclophosphamide listed by TCRdb under 2016. About the full investigation: The study tracked T cell repertoire reconstitution by TRB sequencing after myeloablative bone marrow transplantation using posttransplantation cyclophosphamide as GVHD prophylaxis. Antigen receptor sequencing was done on samples from over 30 PTCy-treated patients and from 15 to 20 related bone marrow donors of those patients. Blood from all 35 or so PTCy patients with 1-year posttransplant specimens was subjected to TRB sequencing. TRB sequencing was also done on up to roughly 3 additional blood samples from 2 to 5.2 years after transplant in 3 patients, and on pretransplant blood from a handful of patients. Because TRA and TRB clonality correlated tightly in about 9 samples, the subsequent TCR analyses were limited to TRB only. Public TRB sequences were searched against a database of over 3,600 sequences associated with responses to pathogens, tumor antigens, self-antigens and alloantigens. Points the paper makes about the study in general: Donor-recipient similarity was low at 1-2 months but increased during the first year, and donor CD8+ memory clones often dominated later blood repertoires. The TRB repertoires of T cells infiltrating skin or GI tract showed only limited overlap with the TRB repertoires of T cells in blood. Across roughly 48 patients, TRB clonality was highly associated with recipient CMV seropositivity and CMV reactivation, and diversity in PTCy patients was similar to diversity in CNI/methotrexate controls.

Peripheral blood samples were provided by related bone marrow donors on the day of marrow donation. Mononuclear cells from peripheral blood and bone marrow were separated by Ficoll-Hypaque density centrifugation and then cryopreserved. TRB sequencing used genomic DNA with the immunoSEQ assay at survey resolution or the hsTCRB kit. On the authors' methods: The immunoSEQ software handled initial read processing, and the LymphoSeq R package was used for repertoire analyses. Clonality was computed as 1 minus normalized Shannon entropy; Gini coefficient was also calculated for each TRB dataset. Phenotypes of unsorted samples were inferred by mapping TRB sequences from sorted subsets of the recipient or donor onto the same recipient's unsorted samples. The source is immuneACCESS, and TCRdb retained only in-frame sequences with V and J called. Part of the clones is not carried over; for the studies checked, unresolved V genes explain less than half of this, and the remainder is unexplained. Clonal size and the V and J genes are those of that table, whereas D and trimming came from the DNA. The sample table shows around 50,000 clones, and roughly nine tenths are seen once. Clones ranked in the top ten supply around 3.2% of the sample.

Trimming removed 2 bases from V and 3 bases from J, leaving 11 bases between the germline ends. The germline V gene (reference sequence) sets CDR1 to PRHDT and CDR2 to FYEKMQ. Including the terminal cysteine and phenylalanine, the CDR3 comprises 15 residues. Here the CDR3 DNA is all that survives: 45 bases in frame from base 1. This receptor chain uses TRBV13 and TRBJ1-5, and TRBD1 may be the D gene, going by 5 matching bases. The TCR sequence derives from a woman aged 45-60 years in good health and a related stem cell transplant donor. Sequencing input: PBMCs. The CDR3 amino acid sequence is: CASSLQRGDNQPQHF. DNA sequence: TGTGCCAGCAGCTTACAAAGGGGCGACAATCAGCCCCAGCATTTT.